This passage covers 10 T cell receptor beta chains from one sample sequenced in a study of PD-L1 blockade in urothelial cancer. Specified time point: peripheral blood 6 weeks after treatment start. Only in-frame clones appear in the TCRdb table, and some are missing; sequencing was by immunoSEQ multiplex PCR. The table shows around 48,000 clones, with around 88% occurring only once. This specimen was PBMCs, taken around atezolizumab (anti-PD-L1) treatment. The receptors originated from a man aged 55 to 70 with urothelial cancer.

CDR3 sequence reads: CASSDSFYGYTF. The CDR3 DNA reads as TGTGCCAGCTCGGACAGCTTCTATGGCTACACCTTC. The chain has TRBV18 and TRBJ1-2; a weak D match, TRBD1 (6 bases). This CDR3 contains 12 residues. Germline V gene sequence: CDR1 KGHSH, CDR2 LQKENI. V shed 6 bases and J shed 4 bases, with 9 bases lying between them.

The rearrangement links TRBV6-5 to TRBJ2-1; 13 bases agree with TRBD2. Germline V CDR1 and CDR2: MNHEY, SVGAGI. The CDR3 is made up of 15 amino acids. V was clipped by 6 bases and J by 3 bases; unmatched bases: 2. The CDR3 DNA is TGTGCCAGCAGCCGGACTAGCGGGGGCTACAATGAGCAGTTCTTC. Encoded protein: CASSRTSGGYNEQFF.

This clone has a handful of counts. The chain employs TRBV2 and TRBJ2-5; TRBD1 agrees at 7 bases. Losses at the gene ends were 8 bases for V and 7 bases for J; bases not matched to a gene: 13. Germline CDR1 and CDR2: SNHLY and FYNNEI. This CDR3 is built from 14 residues. The CDR3 loop is CASGGQVLQGTQYF. CDR3 bases: TGTGCCAGCGGAGGACAGGTTCTCCAGGGGACCCAGTACTTC. The full variable domain, with the rest looked up from reference TRBV2 and TRBJ2-5, is EPEVTQTPSHQVTQMGQEVILRCVPISNHLYFYWYRQILGQKVEFLVSFYNNEISEKSEIFDDQFSVERPDGSNFTLKIRSTKLEDSAMYFCASGGQVLQGTQYFGPGTRLLVL.

The genes are TRBV6-5 and TRBJ1-3; 8 bases match TRBD1. V shed 4 bases, J shed 0 bases, and the junction held 5 bases outside the gene matches. The CDR3 has 16 amino acids. CDR1 and CDR2 from the germline V gene are MNHEY and SVGAGI. The CDR3 DNA is TGTGCCAGCAGTTCTAGGACAGGGATCTCTGGAAACACCATATATTTT. Its translation: CASSSRTGISGNTIYF.

This sequence joins TRBV5-1 and TRBJ2-3, with D tentatively TRBD1 (6 bases). The CDR3 sequence is 13 residues long. Trimming stripped 5 bases from V and 4 bases from J, with 11 bases between. CDR1 and CDR2 from the germline V gene are SGHRS and YFSETQ. The DNA for the CDR3 is TGCGCCAGCAGTCCAGGGGTGGCAGATACGCAGTATTTT. It translates to CASSPGVADTQYF.

The chain carries TRBV28 and TRBJ1-1; 9 bases agree with TRBD1. V shed 5 bases and J 10 bases; nucleotides not matched to a gene: 5. The CDR3 sequence is 12 residues long. Germline V lookup: CDR1 MDHEN, CDR2 SYDVKM. The CDR3 DNA is TGTGCCAGCAGTATGTTGACAGGGGGAGCTTTCTTT. It translates to CASSMLTGGAFF.

The chain uses TRBV4-1 and TRBJ2-7; D might be TRBD1 (5 bases). Per the germline V gene, CDR1 is MGHRA and CDR2 is YSYEKL. The germline V and J ends were trimmed by 0 bases and 0 bases, with 12 bases remaining between them. The CDR3 totals 16 residues. The CDR3 bases are TGCGCCAGCAGCCAAGATTCGACAGTATTCTCCTACGAGCAGTACTTC. Its translation is CASSQDSTVFSYEQYF.

This CDR3 reads CASSLGRGSTDTQYF. For the CDR3, the DNA is TGTGCCAGCAGCTTGGGGCGGGGAAGCACAGATACGCAGTATTTT. The chain links TRBV5-4 to TRBJ2-3; D is possibly TRBD2 (6 bases). From germline, CDR1 is SGHNT and CDR2 YYREEE (reference sequence). Trimming took off 0 bases at V and 0 bases at J, with 8 bases between the two ends. This CDR3 has 15 residues. Combining the CDR3 with reference TRBV5-4 and TRBJ2-3 gives the whole variable domain ETGVTQSPTHLIKTRGQQVTLRCSSQSGHNTVSWYQQALGQGPQFIFQYYREEENGRGNFPPRFSGLQFPNYSSELNVNALELDDSALYLCASSLGRGSTDTQYFGPGTRLTVL.

The V call is TRBV29-1, the J call TRBJ2-7, with 9 bases lining up with TRBD1. The CDR3 extends over 14 amino acids. The ends lost 4 bases at V and 6 bases at J; junction bases unmatched: 10. Germline values: CDR1 SQVTM, CDR2 ANQGSEA. The CDR3 spells CSVGRTGEFSEQYF. CDR3 DNA: TGCAGCGTTGGACGGACAGGGGAATTCTCCGAGCAGTACTTC.

V and J are TRBV5-5 and TRBJ2-3; D gene ambiguous. This CDR3 contains 11 residues. Germline V gene lookup returns CDR1 SGHKS and CDR2 YYEKEE (reference sequence). Trimming took off 1 base at V and 6 bases at J, with 3 bases between the two ends. In nucleotides, the CDR3 is TGTGCCAGCAGCTTGCTGGATACGCAGTATTTT. Encoded protein: CASSLLDTQYF.